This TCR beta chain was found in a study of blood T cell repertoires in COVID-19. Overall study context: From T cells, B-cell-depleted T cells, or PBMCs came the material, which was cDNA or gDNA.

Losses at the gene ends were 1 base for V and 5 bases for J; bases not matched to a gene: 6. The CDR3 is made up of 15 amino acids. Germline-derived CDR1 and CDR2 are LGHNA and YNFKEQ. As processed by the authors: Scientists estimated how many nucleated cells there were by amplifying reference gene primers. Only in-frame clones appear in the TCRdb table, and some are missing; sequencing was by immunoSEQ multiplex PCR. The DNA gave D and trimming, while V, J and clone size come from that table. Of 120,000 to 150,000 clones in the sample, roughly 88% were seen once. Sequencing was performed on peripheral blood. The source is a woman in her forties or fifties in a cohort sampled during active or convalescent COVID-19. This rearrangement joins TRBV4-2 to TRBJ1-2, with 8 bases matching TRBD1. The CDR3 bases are TGTGCCAGCAGCCAAGGGACAGGGTTGGTATATGGCTACACCTTC. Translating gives CASSQGTGLVYGYTF.